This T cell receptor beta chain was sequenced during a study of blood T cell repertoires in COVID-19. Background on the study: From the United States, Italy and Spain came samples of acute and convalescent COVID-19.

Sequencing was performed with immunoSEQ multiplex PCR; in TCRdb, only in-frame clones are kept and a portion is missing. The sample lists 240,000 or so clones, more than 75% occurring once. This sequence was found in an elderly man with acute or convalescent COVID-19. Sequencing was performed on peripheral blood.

The CDR3 nucleotides read TGTGCCAGCAGTTTACCAGTGAACACTGAAGCTTTCTTT. This codes for CASSLPVNTEAFF. The chain recombines TRBV28 with TRBJ1-1; D is unresolved. This CDR3 is built from 13 residues. V gave up 2 bases and J gave up 0 bases, with 4 bases separating them. The germline CDR1 and CDR2 sequences are MDHEN and SYDVKM.